This T cell receptor beta chain is drawn from a study of control samples from healthy donors and cancer patients. Profiled with immunoSEQ multiplex PCR; TCRdb holds only in-frame clones, not every one. The sample holds 75,000 to 95,000 clones, 90% to 95% seen once. CDR1 and CDR2 from the germline V gene are MGHRA and YSYEKL. With 3 bases removed from V and 8 bases from J, the gap between germline ends came to 14 bases. The CDR3 length is 14 residues. The rearrangement joins TRBV4-1 to TRBJ2-1; tentative D call: TRBD2 (5 bases). The receptor was isolated from a woman younger than 45 in good health. Sequencing was carried out using blood. The DNA of the CDR3 is TGCGCCAGCAGCCAGGACTTTCTAAGGCATGAGCAGTTCTTC. Translating gives CASSQDFLRHEQFF.